These 29 T cell receptor beta chains were sequenced from one sample in a study of blood T cell repertoires in COVID-19 (TCRdb year 2020). Library creation used the immunoSEQ multiplex PCR assay. Sourced from immuneACCESS, this table was stored by TCRdb with only in-frame sequences that have V and J called. A share of the clones is absent; for the studies checked, an unresolved V gene accounts for under half, and the remainder has no known explanation. This sample gives 300,000 to 350,000 clones in total; 85% to 95% of them show up just once. Together, the top ten hold around 4.2% of the sample. Sequenced material: PBMCs or T cells enriched from blood (not recorded which). The receptors were gathered from a woman aged 30 to 39 who had been exposed to COVID-19.

CDR3 sequence (DNA): TGTGCCACCAGTACTACGGCCGGGGAGCTGTTTTTT. Amino acids: CATSTTAGELFF. The chain links TRBV24-1 to TRBJ2-2; unclear D gene. Germline CDR1 and CDR2: KGHDR and SFDVKD. Trimming removed 6 bases at V and 6 bases at J, with 7 bases between. This CDR3 has 12 amino acids.

The chain combines TRBV6-2 or TRBV6-3 with TRBJ1-5; 9 nucleotides match TRBD1. J gave up 7 bases and V 2 bases, and 6 bases lay outside the gene matches. This CDR3 is 15 amino acids long. Looked up from germline, CDR1 is MNHEY and CDR2 is SVGEGT. The CDR3 nucleotides read TGTGCCAGCAGTTACCGGGGACAGGGCAGACAGCCCCAGCATTTT. Its translation: CASSYRGQGRQPQHF.

J is TRBJ2-2 and V is TRBV11-3, with 8 bases aligning to TRBD2. The CDR3 spans 16 residues. The V and J ends lost 0 bases and 5 bases, in that order; junction bases with no gene match: 5. Germline CDR1 SGHNT, CDR2 YENEEA. DNA of the CDR3: TGTGCCAGCAGCTTAGATGGGACTAGAAGGACCGGGGAGCTGTTTTTT. Its translation is CASSLDGTRRTGELFF.

V and J are TRBV6-5 and TRBJ1-1, with 9 bases that match TRBD1. The ends lost 10 bases at V and 3 bases at J; junction bases unmatched: 12. The CDR3 has 15 residues. Germline loops: CDR1 MNHEY, CDR2 SVGAGI. For the CDR3, the DNA is TGTGCCACCACTCGCGTCGGGACAGGGTACACTGAAGCTTTCTTT. Protein product: CATTRVGTGYTEAFF.

The DNA of the CDR3 is TGTGCCAGCAGCCGTGCAAAGGGACAGGGGCCCTACGAGCAGTACTTC. Protein sequence: CASSRAKGQGPYEQYF. This chain uses TRBV14 with TRBJ2-7, with 10 bases that match TRBD1. The CDR3 contains 16 residues. Germline V CDR1 and CDR2: SGHDN, FVKESK. Unmatched junction bases numbered 8, after V lost 4 bases and J lost 2 bases.

Only a few counts were recorded for this clone. This chain connects TRBV6-5 to TRBJ2-7, with 7 bases matching TRBD2. CDR1 is MNHEY, CDR2 SVGAGI, per germline. Losses at the gene ends were 10 bases for V and 2 bases for J; bases not matched to a gene: 5. CDR3 length: 12 residues. CDR3 bases: TGTGCCACCACCGGGACTACCTACGAGCAGTACTTC. Protein sequence: CATTGTTYEQYF.

This chain joins TRBV9 and TRBJ2-2; 9 positions agree with TRBD1. The junction had 7 bases not matched to a gene; V was cut back by 3 bases and J by 4 bases. The CDR3 length is 16 residues. Germline V gene data show CDR1 as SGDLS and CDR2 as YYNGEE. In DNA form, the CDR3 reads TGTGCCAGCAGCGACCGGGACAGGGCTGCCACCGGGGAGCTGTTTTTT. It yields the protein CASSDRDRAATGELFF.

The chain has TRBV20-1 and TRBJ1-5; D might be TRBD1 (5 bases). Germline CDR1 is DFQATT and CDR2 is SNEGSKA (reference sequence). The CDR3 runs to 18 residues. Trimming took 3 bases from V and 0 from J, leaving 21 bases between them. The CDR3 DNA reads as TGCAGTGCTAGTCTCGGGGAGGGACTGTTTTATAGCAATCAGCCCCAGCATTTT. Translation: CSASLGEGLFYSNQPQHF.

V gene TRBV18 combines with J gene TRBJ2-1, with 7 bases matching TRBD1. Germline CDR1 KGHSH, CDR2 LQKENI. With V trimmed by 5 bases and J by 5 bases, 6 bases remained unmatched. The CDR3 extends over 14 amino acids. CDR3 sequence reads: CASSGDSGNNEQFF. In DNA, the CDR3 is TGTGCCAGCTCAGGGGACAGCGGTAACAATGAGCAGTTCTTC. The full variable domain, in which reference TRBV18 and TRBJ2-1 provide the parts outside the CDR3, is NAGVMQNPRHLVRRRGQEARLRCSPMKGHSHVYWYRQLPEEGLKFMVYLQKENIIDESGMPKERFSAEFPKEGPSILRIQQVVRGDSAAYFCASSGDSGNNEQFFGPGTRLTVL.

The chain uses TRBV9 and TRBJ2-2; D perhaps matches TRBD2 (5 bases). The germline gives CDR1 SGDLS, CDR2 YYNGEE. V was shortened by 1 base and J by 6 bases, with 13 bases between the two germline ends. The CDR3 length is 15 residues. The CDR3: CASSVWFLGAGELFF. CDR3 in DNA: TGTGCCAGCAGCGTATGGTTCCTGGGAGCCGGGGAGCTGTTTTTT.

The DNA of the CDR3 is TGTGCCAGCAGTTCTCGGAACAGGGCAGAGACCCAGTACTTC. Translation: CASSSRNRAETQYF. V and J are TRBV28 and TRBJ2-5, with D possibly being TRBD1 (6 bases). The V end was cut by 4 bases, the J end by 4 bases, with 13 bases between. Germline assignment: CDR1 MDHEN and CDR2 SYDVKM. The CDR3 loop spans 14 amino acids.

The chain joins TRBV29-1 to TRBJ2-5; a possible D gene is TRBD1 (7 bases). This CDR3 is built from 13 residues. Germline assignment: CDR1 SQVTM and CDR2 ANQGSEA. V lost 3 bases, J lost 5 bases, and 13 bases lay in between. The CDR3: CSVDRGALETQYF. The CDR3 bases are TGCAGCGTTGACAGGGGGGCTCTGGAGACCCAGTACTTC.

J is TRBJ2-1 and V is TRBV5-4; 12 nucleotides match TRBD2. Trimming took 4 bases from V and 5 from J; bases not matched to a gene: 7. The CDR3 spans 16 residues. Germline CDR1 reads SGHNT; CDR2 reads YYREEE (reference sequence). DNA for the CDR3: TGTGCCAGCAGCATAAGGACTAGCGGGACCAACAATGAGCAGTTCTTC. Protein product: CASSIRTSGTNNEQFF.

The chain is built from TRBV5-6 and TRBJ1-6; TRBD1 is a possible D gene (6 bases). This CDR3 has 14 amino acids. V lost 5 bases and J lost 3, with 9 bases in between. Germline V lookup: CDR1 SGHDT, CDR2 YYEEEE. The CDR3 bases are TGTGCCAGCAGGGGGGCAGGCTATAATTCACCCCTCCACTTT. It encodes CASRGAGYNSPLHF.

The rearrangement uses TRBV7-8 and TRBJ2-7; 10 positions match TRBD2. The trim removed 1 base at V and 2 bases at J, leaving 8 bases unmatched. There are 17 residues in the CDR3. The germline CDR1 and CDR2 sequences are SGHVS and FQNEAQ. As DNA, the CDR3 is TGTGCCAGCAGCTTAGGCCTAGCGGGGGCCCTAACCTACGAGCAGTACTTC. It encodes CASSLGLAGALTYEQYF.

The rearrangement uses TRBV19 and TRBJ1-6; D possibly corresponds to TRBD1 (6 bases). Germline CDR1 is LNHDA and CDR2 is SQIVND (reference sequence). Trimming cost V 1 base and J 9 bases, with 10 bases left between them. The CDR3 extends over 14 amino acids. The CDR3 coding sequence is TGTGCCAGTAGTATAGGGACAGACGGTTCACCCCTCCACTTT. It specifies CASSIGTDGSPLHF.

The rearrangement joins TRBV7-6 to TRBJ1-3, with 8 positions matching TRBD1. The CDR3 loop spans 15 amino acids. In germline, CDR1 is SGHVS, CDR2 FNYEAQ. Unmatched junction bases numbered 2, after V lost 4 bases and J lost 0 bases. CDR3 sequence: CASSSGGVSGNTIYF. In DNA, the CDR3 is TGTGCCAGCAGCTCAGGGGGCGTCTCTGGAAACACCATATATTTT.

The chain links TRBV13 to TRBJ2-3, with D tentatively TRBD2 (5 bases). Germline lookup yields CDR1 PRHDT and CDR2 FYEKMQ (reference sequence). The CDR3 runs to 14 residues. Trimming took off 0 bases at V and 6 bases at J, with 10 bases between the two ends. The CDR3: CASSLGNLADTQYF. The CDR3 nucleotides are TGTGCCAGCAGCTTAGGCAACCTAGCCGATACGCAGTATTTT.

There are a few counts of this clone. The chain links TRBV6-5 to TRBJ1-5; 10 nucleotides line up with TRBD1. Germline loops: CDR1 MNHEY, CDR2 SVGAGI. J lost 6 bases, V lost 6 bases, and 5 bases had no gene match. The CDR3 consists of 14 residues. The chain's CDR3 is CASRDRGLAQPQHF. The CDR3 bases are TGTGCCAGCAGAGACAGGGGGCTGGCTCAGCCCCAGCATTTT.

This clone was detected once. The chain has TRBV20-1 and TRBJ1-2; D ambiguous. Germline CDR1 DFQATT, CDR2 SNEGSKA (reference sequence). V lost 7 bases and J 8 bases, leaving 11 bases between the germline ends. The CDR3 runs 10 residues. The CDR3 DNA is TGCAGTGTGTGGGCGGGCGGCTACACCTTC. Amino acids: CSVWAGGYTF.

The chain recombines TRBV27 with TRBJ1-2; D unclear. With 3 bases removed from V and 4 bases from J, the gap between germline ends came to 9 bases. The germline CDR1 and CDR2 sequences are MNHEY and SMNVEV (reference sequence). The CDR3 is 13 amino acids. CDR3 in DNA: TGTGCCAGCAGTTTCAGGATACCCTATGGCTACACCTTC. Protein sequence: CASSFRIPYGYTF.

In this sample, this clone turned up a few times. The chain is built from TRBV11-2 and TRBJ2-7; D unresolved. The V gene's germline CDR1 is SGHAT and CDR2 FQNNGV. The germline V and J ends were trimmed by 3 bases and 7 bases, with 7 bases remaining between them. This CDR3 is 11 amino acids long. CDR3 region: CASSFGREQYF. The CDR3 DNA reads as TGTGCCAGCAGCTTTGGGCGTGAGCAGTACTTC.

This chain joins TRBV7-2 and TRBJ1-2; possible D gene TRBD1, 5 bases. Deletions cut 3 bases from V and 8 bases from J, with 13 bases between. The length of the CDR3 is 13 residues. Germline lookup yields CDR1 SGHTA and CDR2 FQGNSA. DNA for the CDR3: TGTGCCAGCAGCTTCTCAGCCCGGGGGGGCTACACCTTC. This sequence encodes CASSFSARGGYTF.

J is TRBJ2-7 and V is TRBV2, with 10 nucleotides matching TRBD1. Germline-derived CDR1 and CDR2 are SNHLY and FYNNEI. Trimming cost V 6 bases and J 4 bases; bases outside gene matches: 3. The CDR3 contains 13 residues. CDR3 nucleotides: TGTGCCAGCAGCCGACAGGGGGCGTACGAGCAGTACTTC. This gives the protein CASSRQGAYEQYF.

The rearrangement uses TRBV16 and TRBJ2-4; tentative D call: TRBD2 (6 bases). Germline CDR1 and CDR2: KGHSY and FQNENV. The CDR3 spans 13 residues. V was clipped by 4 bases and J by 3 bases, with 7 bases between them. CDR3 residues: CASSRGLKNIQYF. In DNA form, the CDR3 reads TGTGCCAGCAGCCGGGGACTCAAAAACATTCAGTACTTC.

The rearrangement joins TRBV9 to TRBJ2-4; perhaps TRBD2 as D (6 bases). CDR1 SGDLS and CDR2 YYNGEE come from the germline V gene. This CDR3 spans 15 amino acids. V was clipped by 4 bases and J by 3 bases, with 14 bases between them. Here the CDR3 DNA reads TGTGCCAGCAGCTTTGGCACGGGAGTCAAAAACATTCAGTACTTC. Protein product: CASSFGTGVKNIQYF.

The gene calls are TRBV5-3 and TRBJ1-6; maybe TRBD1 (6 bases). TRBV5-3 has ORF status, its function being uncertain. Between the trimmed V and J ends, which lost 4 bases and 8 bases, there was a span of 19 bases. The CDR3 runs to 16 residues. The CDR3 DNA is TGTGCCAGAAGCCCTATACAGGGAGCGAGAGATTCACCCCTCCACTTT. Protein product: CARSPIQGARDSPLHF.

The chain links TRBV6-5 to TRBJ2-7; D uncertain. V lost 8 bases and J 5 bases, leaving 13 bases between the germline ends. The CDR3 has 12 amino acids. CDR1 and CDR2 (germline): MNHEY, SVGAGI. The CDR3: CASGPNPNEQYF. The DNA of the CDR3 is TGTGCCAGCGGCCCGAACCCCAACGAGCAGTACTTC.

This chain connects TRBV3-1 (or the pseudogene TRBV3-2) to TRBJ1-2, with 8 nucleotides matching TRBD1. Looked up from germline, CDR1 is LGHDT and CDR2 is YNNKEL (reference sequence). With 2 bases clipped from V and 7 bases from J, the junction kept 9 bases outside the gene matches. CDR3 length equals 15 residues. The CDR3 DNA reads TGTGCCAGCAGCCAACGAGGTGGCCAGGGGGCTGGCTACACCTTC. The encoded protein is CASSQRGGQGAGYTF.